This TCR beta chain originates from a study of blood T cell repertoires in COVID-19. Study-level background: Acute and convalescent COVID-19 samples came from the United States, Italy and Spain.

Using immunoSEQ multiplex PCR, the repertoire was profiled, and TCRdb retains in-frame clones only, with some absent. The table lists 100,000 to 150,000 clones, approximately 71% of them singletons. The CDR3 runs to 14 residues. The germline CDR1 and CDR2 sequences are MDHEN and SYDVKM. V was trimmed by 1 base and J by 8 bases, leaving 14 bases between them. This receptor was identified in a woman in her seventies with acute or convalescent COVID-19. The chain recombines TRBV28 with TRBJ1-2; a weak D match, TRBD1 (5 bases). The sample was peripheral blood. CDR3 residues: CASSLYGRAEGYTF. The CDR3 DNA follows: TGTGCCAGCAGTTTATATGGCAGGGCTGAGGGCTACACCTTC.